The clone carrying this T cell receptor (beta chain) came up a few times. Its antigen is not known. The data originate from a study of blood T cells in healthy people across ages. Findings and caveats of the study: The CMV status of each donor remained undetermined, and this could have confounded shifts in expanded clonotypes. Bulk PBMC profiling left naive and antigen-experienced comparisons inconclusive.

It was with a sample-barcoded 5' primer and a J-beta primer mix that a second PCR of roughly 6 to 12 cycles was run. Using its own MiXCR run on the 5' RACE reads, TCRdb lists one record per CDR3 protein. The sample has over a million distinct CDR3 sequences, 40% to 50% seen once; the top ten hold 7% to 9.5%. Trimming removed 0 bases from V and 3 bases from J, with 16 bases in between. Germline CDR1 and CDR2: SGHRS and YFSETQ. There are 17 residues in the CDR3. Isolation per sample recovered at least 7 million PBMCs. The chain recombines TRBV5-1 with TRBJ2-4; weak D call: TRBD1 (5 bases). The source material was blood. This receptor was identified in a young woman in good health. The DNA for the CDR3 is TGCGCCAGCAGCTTGGGATCCGCAGGGTTAGGCAAAAACATTCAGTACTTC. This sequence encodes CASSLGSAGLGKNIQYF.